These T cell receptor beta chains were read from a single sample in a study of T cells in Graves' hyperthyroidism and ophthalmopathy. TCRdb reprocessed the multiplex PCR reads with MiXCR, giving one entry per CDR3 protein. The sample holds 600,000 or so distinct CDR3 sequences; more than 45% are singletons and the top ten take 6.5% to 9%. The sequencing sample was made of peripheral blood or thyroid tissue (not recorded which). These TCRs come from a woman aged 18-29 years with Graves' hyperthyroidism. Both conserved end residues are part of each CDR3. D genes are given only for firm matches. Expanded clones get a size class; other rows say once, few or many, or leave the size out.

j_call d_call v_call clone_size cdr3_nt cdr3_aa
TRBJ1-1 TRBD1 TRBV10-3 few TGTGCCAGCAGTTGGACAGGGGCTACTGAAGCTTTCTTT CASSWTGATEAFF
TRBJ1-1 NA TRBV7-2 NA TGTGCCAGCAGCCCTAGCGGGCCAGGGGACCCGTTCTTT CASSPSGPGDPFF
TRBJ1-4 NA TRBV2 many TGTGCCAGTCTGCGAGCAACTAATGAAAAACTGTTTTTT CASLRATNEKLFF
TRBJ2-5 TRBD2 TRBV29-1 once TGCAGCGTTGGGCGGGGGGCAGGGGAGACCCAGTACTTC CSVGRGAGETQYF
TRBJ2-7 TRBD2 TRBV15 NA TGTGCCACCAGCAGGGTGGGACTAGCGGGAGGTTCCTACGAGCAGTACTTC CATSRVGLAGGSYEQYF
TRBJ2-7 NA TRBV12-3/TRBV12-4 NA TGTGCCAGCAGTTTCGACTCCAGGGACGAGCAGTACTTC CASSFDSRDEQYF
TRBJ2-7 NA TRBV2 NA TGTGCCAGCAGAGCTTCAATACAGGGTCTCTACGAGCAGTACTTC CASRASIQGLYEQYF
TRBJ1-3 NA TRBV5-1 NA TGCGCCAGCAGCCTGGGGCACACCCCCTCTGGAAACACCATATATTTT CASSLGHTPSGNTIYF
TRBJ2-7 TRBD2 TRBV20-1 NA TGCAGTGCTAGAGCGGAGCGGGGGTCCTACGAGCAGTACTTC CSARAERGSYEQYF
TRBJ1-6 TRBD1 TRBV9 many TGTGCCAGCAGCGTCGGACAGGGGGATTCACCCCTCCACTTT CASSVGQGDSPLHF
TRBJ2-2 TRBD2 TRBV2 NA TGTGCCAGCAGCCTACGACTAGCGGCGAACACCGGGGAGCTGTTTTTT CASSLRLAANTGELFF
TRBJ2-2 NA TRBV24-1 many TGTGCCACCAGTGTAGCGTCCACCGGGGAGCTGTTTTTT CATSVASTGELFF
TRBJ2-7 TRBD2 TRBV7-9 few TGTGCCAGCAGCGGACCCGGGACTAGCAACTACGAGCAGTACTTC CASSGPGTSNYEQYF
TRBJ1-1 NA TRBV7-2 NA TGTGCCAGCAGCTTACTAGGGGGAGTGACTGAAGCTTTCTTT CASSLLGGVTEAFF
TRBJ1-1 TRBD1 TRBV2 many TGTGCCAGCAGTGAGGAGGGGGCGCAAACTGAAGCTTTCTTT CASSEEGAQTEAFF
TRBJ1-1 NA TRBV20-1 few TGCAGTGCTAGAGGGGAACAGGGCACTGAAGCTTTCTTT CSARGEQGTEAFF
TRBJ2-2 NA TRBV11-1 once TGTGCCAGCAGCTTAGGTCCCTCTAGATCCACCGGGGAGCTGTTTTTT CASSLGPSRSTGELFF
TRBJ1-2 NA TRBV10-3 NA TGTGCCAGCAGGGAACGAGAGCACTATGGCTACACCTTC CASREREHYGYTF
TRBJ2-7 TRBD2 TRBV10-3 NA TGTGCCACCCAAATTCGGCTAGCGGGAGACTCCTACGAGCAGTACTTC CATQIRLAGDSYEQYF
TRBJ1-1 NA TRBV29-1 many TGCAGCGTTGACAGGGGAAGAGGGACTGAAGCTTTCTTT CSVDRGRGTEAFF
TRBJ2-2 TRBD2 TRBV7-9 many TGTGCCAGCAGCTCCAGCGGGGCGAACACCGGGGAGCTGTTTTTT CASSSSGANTGELFF
TRBJ1-4 NA TRBV10-3 NA TGTGCCATCAGTGAGTCGGGCGGGGGCCAAGAAAAACTGTTTTTT CAISESGGGQEKLFF
TRBJ1-6 TRBD1 TRBV11-1 NA TGTGCCAGCAGCCAAGAGCCCCGGGACAGGGGGCTTACCCTCCACTTT CASSQEPRDRGLTLHF
TRBJ2-7 NA TRBV7-8 NA TGTGCCAGCAGCTTAGATATCCTAGCCGACTCCTACGAGCAGTACTTC CASSLDILADSYEQYF
TRBJ1-2 TRBD1 TRBV29-1 NA TGCAGCGTTGAAGGGCAGGGGGCCACTGGCTACACCTTC CSVEGQGATGYTF
TRBJ1-1 TRBD1 TRBV29-1 few TGCAGCGTCGGGACAGCGGATGAAGCTTTCTTT CSVGTADEAFF
TRBJ2-5 NA TRBV7-3 once TGTGCCAGCAGCTCGGACGGGACGGTAAGGCCCTACTTC CASSSDGTVRPYF
TRBJ2-7 NA TRBV19 NA TGTGCCAGTAGTATTTTCCAGGGCAGCTACGAGCAGTACTTC CASSIFQGSYEQYF
TRBJ2-7 NA TRBV7-2 many TGTGCCAGCAGCTTAGCCTCCGAGGGGGGAGAGCAGTACTTC CASSLASEGGEQYF
TRBJ2-2 TRBD1 TRBV24-1 few TGTGCCACCAGTGATTTGCAAGCGGGACAGGGGGCGTCGAACACCGGGGAGCTGTTTTTT CATSDLQAGQGASNTGELFF
TRBJ2-7 TRBD2 TRBV6-1 NA TGTGCCAGCAGTCCCGGGACTAGCGGTAACGAGCAGTACTTC CASSPGTSGNEQYF
TRBJ1-2 TRBD1 TRBV14 many TGTGCCAGCAGCCAAGTGGGACAGGGGAACTATGGCTACACCTTC CASSQVGQGNYGYTF
TRBJ1-2 NA TRBV7-8 few TGTGCCAGCAGCACGTCGACCCGGGGCTATGGCTACACCTTC CASSTSTRGYGYTF
TRBJ1-2 NA TRBV6-1 few TGTGCCAGCAGTAAGGGAGAGGATGGCTACACCTTC CASSKGEDGYTF
TRBJ1-1 NA TRBV7-9 few TGTGCCAGCAGCTTAGTTTTGGGCCGATTGAACACTGAAGCTTTCTTT CASSLVLGRLNTEAFF
TRBJ1-1 NA TRBV20-1 NA TGCAGTGCTAGCACGGACGGGAACACTGAAGCTTTCTTT CSASTDGNTEAFF
TRBJ2-6 NA TRBV7-9 NA TGTGCCAGCAGCTCCGGCCAGGGGACTGGGGCCAACGTCCTGACTTTC CASSSGQGTGANVLTF
TRBJ1-4 TRBD1 TRBV25-1 few TGTGCCAGCAGCAGCCGGGACAGGGACAAAAATGAAAAACTGTTTTTT CASSSRDRDKNEKLFF
TRBJ1-6 NA TRBV10-3 NA TGTGCCATCAGTAGCCGGGACAATTATTCACCCCTCCACTTT CAISSRDNYSPLHF
TRBJ2-7 NA TRBV12-3/TRBV12-4 few TGTGCCAGCGCTTTTCGTGGGTTGGTCTACGAGCAGTACTTC CASAFRGLVYEQYF
TRBJ2-5 TRBD2 TRBV12-3/TRBV12-4 NA TGTGCCAGCAGGCACAGTAGAGCGGGAGATCGCGAGACCCAGTACTTC CASRHSRAGDRETQYF
TRBJ2-7 TRBD1 TRBV15 NA TGTGCCACCAGCGCCCGGGACAGGACCTACGAGCAGTACTTC CATSARDRTYEQYF
TRBJ1-1 NA TRBV12-3/TRBV12-4 NA TGTGCCAGCAGTTTAGCGCAGGACACTGAAGCTTTCTTT CASSLAQDTEAFF